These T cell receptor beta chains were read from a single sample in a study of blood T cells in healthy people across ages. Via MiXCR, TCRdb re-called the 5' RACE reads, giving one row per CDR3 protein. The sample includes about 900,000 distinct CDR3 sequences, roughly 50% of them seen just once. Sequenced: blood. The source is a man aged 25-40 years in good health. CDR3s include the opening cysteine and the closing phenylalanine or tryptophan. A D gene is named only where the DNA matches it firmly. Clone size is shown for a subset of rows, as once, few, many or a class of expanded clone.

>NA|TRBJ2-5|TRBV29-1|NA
TGCAGCGTTGCTCCTAGGGGGGTTTTGGAGACCCAGTACTTC
CSVAPRGVLETQYF
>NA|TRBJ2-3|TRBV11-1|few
TGTGCCAGCAGCTTAGTTTCTGGGGCCAAGGGATTGGATACGCAGTATTTT
CASSLVSGAKGLDTQYF
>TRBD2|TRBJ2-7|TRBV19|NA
TGTGCCAGTAGTTCTGCGGGGGGGACCTACGAGCAGTACTTC
CASSSAGGTYEQYF
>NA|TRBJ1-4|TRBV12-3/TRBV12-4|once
TGTGCCAGCAGTTCTAACAACGTAAAGAAAGAAAAACTGTTTTTT
CASSSNNVKKEKLFF
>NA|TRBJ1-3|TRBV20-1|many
TGCAGTGCTAAGGGCGGAAACACCATATATTTT
CSAKGGNTIYF
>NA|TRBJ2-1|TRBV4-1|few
TGCGCCAGCAGCCAGGCCCCCGAAGGTTATGAGCAGTTCTTC
CASSQAPEGYEQFF
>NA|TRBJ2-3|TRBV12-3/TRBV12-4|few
TGTGCCAGCAGTCCTGGGGGGACCCCAGATACGCAGTATTTT
CASSPGGTPDTQYF
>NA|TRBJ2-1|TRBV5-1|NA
TGCGCCAGCAGCTTGGGGGTTGGGAGATATGATGAGCAGTTCTTC
CASSLGVGRYDEQFF
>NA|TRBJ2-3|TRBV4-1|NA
TGCGCCAGCAGCCAAGACGGGGGAGCAGGCCGTGGAGATACGCAGTATTTT
CASSQDGGAGRGDTQYF
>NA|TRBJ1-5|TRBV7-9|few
TGTGCCAGCAGCATTGCCGGGCCTAGCAGCAATCAGCCCCAGCATTTT
CASSIAGPSSNQPQHF
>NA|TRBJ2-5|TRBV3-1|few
TGTGCCAGCAGCCGGTTCCAAGAGACCCAGTACTTC
CASSRFQETQYF
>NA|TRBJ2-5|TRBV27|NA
TGTGCCAGCAGCCTATCAAAGTGGGAGACCCAGTACTTC
CASSLSKWETQYF
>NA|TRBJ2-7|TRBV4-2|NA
TGTGCCAGCAGCCAACAGGGGCTATCCTACGAGCAGTACTTC
CASSQQGLSYEQYF
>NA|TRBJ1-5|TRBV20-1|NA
TGCAGTGCTAGGTTACGGTTGGGACGGGTCTTCGAACCCCAGCATTTT
CSARLRLGRVFEPQHF
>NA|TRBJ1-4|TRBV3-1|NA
TGTGCCAGCACCACCGGGACCGAGGGTGCAACTAATGAAAAACTGTTTTTT
CASTTGTEGATNEKLFF
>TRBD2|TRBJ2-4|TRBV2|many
TGTGCCAGCAGGCGACTAGCGGGGGCCCACCCTAAAAACATTCAGTACTTC
CASRRLAGAHPKNIQYF
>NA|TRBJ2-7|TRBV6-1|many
TGTGCCAGCAGTGAAGTAGTGGGAGGAGCAGACAAAGGCGACGAGCAGTACTTC
CASSEVVGGADKGDEQYF
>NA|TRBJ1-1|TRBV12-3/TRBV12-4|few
TGTGCCAGCAGTTTAGGCGGGGCTTTCTTT
CASSLGGAFF
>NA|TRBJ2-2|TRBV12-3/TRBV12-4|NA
TGTGCCAGCAGTTTAAACACAGGATCATTAGGGGAGCTGTTTTTT
CASSLNTGSLGELFF
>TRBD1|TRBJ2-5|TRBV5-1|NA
TGCGCCAGCAGCTCAACAGGGGAAGAGCAGTACTTC
CASSSTGEEQYF